Listed below are T cell receptor beta chains from one sample, sequenced in a study of blood T cell repertoires in COVID-19. The assay was immunoSEQ multiplex PCR, and TCRdb's table has in-frame clones only and misses some. Found here are tens of thousands of clones, 65% to 85% of them singletons; the top ten hold 15%. What was sequenced was peripheral blood. Receptors were obtained from a woman of 80 years or more with acute or convalescent COVID-19. CDR3s include the opening cysteine and the closing phenylalanine or tryptophan. Fields, in order: clone size, J gene, D gene, V gene, CDR3 DNA, CDR3 protein. The D gene is left open where the match is weak. Part of the rows lack a size; the others show once, few, many or a class for expanded clones.

- TRBJ1-2 - TRBV4-1 TGCGCCAGCAGCCCCAGGGAGGAGTATGGCTACACCTTC CASSPREEYGYTF
once TRBJ1-5 - TRBV18 TGTGCCAGCTCACCAGGGGGCAACAATCAGCCCCAGCATTTT CASSPGGNNQPQHF
- TRBJ2-5 TRBD1 TRBV7-6 TGTGCCAGCAGCTTAGAACAGGGGGAGACCCAGTACTTC CASSLEQGETQYF
once TRBJ1-4 - TRBV3-1/TRBV3-2 TGTGCCGCCTCCAGGACTTCGAAGGAAAAACTGTTTTTT CAASRTSKEKLFF
few TRBJ2-7 TRBD1 TRBV18 TGTGCCAGCTCACCATATCACCTGACAGGGGACGAGCAGTACTTC CASSPYHLTGDEQYF
- TRBJ1-2 - TRBV6-1 TGTGCCAGCAGTGAAAACGTCGGGGGCTACACCTTC CASSENVGGYTF
- TRBJ1-2 - TRBV7-9 TGTGCCAGCGGTAGCCCCGCGGGTGGCTACACCTTC CASGSPAGGYTF
once TRBJ1-3 - TRBV19 TGTGCCAGTAGACTCGTCTCTGGAAACACCATATATTTT CASRLVSGNTIYF
- TRBJ2-4 TRBD2 TRBV19 TGTGCCAGTAGTATAGGTGGGGGGACTAGAGGCATTCAGTACTTC CASSIGGGTRGIQYF
- TRBJ2-3 - TRBV7-9 TGTGCCAGCAGCTTTGACGGGGGCACAGATACGCAGTATTTT CASSFDGGTDTQYF
- TRBJ1-2 - TRBV12-3/TRBV12-4 TGTGCCAGCAGTTCAGGGTATGGCTACACCTTC CASSSGYGYTF
once TRBJ1-2 - TRBV14 TGTGCCAGCAGCCAAGAGCCAGGTAATGGCTACACCTTC CASSQEPGNGYTF
- TRBJ2-5 TRBD2 TRBV9 TGTGCCAGCAGCGTAGAGGGACTAGCCCAGGAGACCCAGTACTTC CASSVEGLAQETQYF